This TCR beta chain was identified during a study of blood T cell repertoires in COVID-19. Study as a whole: Specimens from acute and convalescent COVID-19 originated in the United States, Italy and Spain. Sample material is recorded as cDNA or gDNA derived from T cells, B-cell-depleted T cells, or PBMCs.

Per the authors' pipeline: Amplification with reference gene primers provided the estimates of nucleated cell counts. Clones were sequenced by immunoSEQ multiplex PCR, and TCRdb holds only the in-frame ones, with some missing. D and trimming come from the DNA, and the V and J calls and clone size come from that table. Among fewer than 450,000 clones listed, 88% were seen once. Seattle enrolled patients during active infection and tracked them longitudinally. Germline lookup yields CDR1 SGDLS and CDR2 YYNGEE. V was clipped by 4 bases and J by 1 base, with 15 bases between them. This CDR3 region has 15 residues.

This clonotype was obtained from a woman aged 45 to 65 with COVID-19, enrolled during active disease. V is TRBV9 and J is TRBJ2-7, with D tentatively TRBD1 (6 bases). Sequencing used peripheral blood. CDR3 DNA sequence: TGTGCCAGCAGCCCGGACAGCGATCCATCCTACGAGCAGTACTTC. Protein: CASSPDSDPSYEQYF.